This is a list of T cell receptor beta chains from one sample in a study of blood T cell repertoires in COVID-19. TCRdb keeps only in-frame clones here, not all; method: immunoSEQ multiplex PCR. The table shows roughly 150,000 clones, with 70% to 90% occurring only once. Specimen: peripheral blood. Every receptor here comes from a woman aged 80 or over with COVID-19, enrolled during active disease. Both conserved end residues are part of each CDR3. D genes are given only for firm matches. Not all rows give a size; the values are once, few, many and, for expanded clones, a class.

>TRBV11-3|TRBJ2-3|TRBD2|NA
TGTGCCAGCAGCTTAATGCCCGGGGGGGGAGCAGCAGATACGCAGTATTTT
CASSLMPGGGAADTQYF
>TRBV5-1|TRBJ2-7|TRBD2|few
TGCGCCAGCAGTCATATTACCAGCGGGAGCGGAGAGCAGTACTTC
CASSHITSGSGEQYF
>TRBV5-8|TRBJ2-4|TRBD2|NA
TGTGTCAGCAGCCCTCTAGCGGGGGTAGCCAAAAACATTCAGTACTTC
CVSSPLAGVAKNIQYF
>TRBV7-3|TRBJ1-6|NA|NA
TGTGCCAGCAGCCTCCGGGACATAGGGTCACCCCTCCACTTT
CASSLRDIGSPLHF
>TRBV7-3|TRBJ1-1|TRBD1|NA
TGTGCCAGCAGCCAGGACAGGGCCACTGAAGCTTTCTTT
CASSQDRATEAFF
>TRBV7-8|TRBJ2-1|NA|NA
TGTGCCAGCAGCTTAGAAGGGGGGGCCTGGTCCTACAATGAGCAGTTCTTC
CASSLEGGAWSYNEQFF
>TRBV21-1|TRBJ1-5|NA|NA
TGTGCCAGCAGCAAGAATTGGGACAGCTGTCAGCCCCAGCATTTT
CASSKNWDSCQPQHF
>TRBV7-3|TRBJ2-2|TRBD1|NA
TGTGCCAGCAGCAGGACAGGGAACACCGGGGAGCTGTTTTTT
CASSRTGNTGELFF
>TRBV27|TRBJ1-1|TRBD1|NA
TGTGCCAGCAAACGGACAGGGAGCACTGAAGCTTTCTTT
CASKRTGSTEAFF
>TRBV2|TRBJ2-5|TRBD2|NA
TGTGCCAGCACCCAGACTAGCGGGGCCTCGGGAGAGACCCAGTACTTC
CASTQTSGASGETQYF
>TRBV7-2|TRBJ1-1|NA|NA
TGTGCCAGCAGCTTCCAGGGGAACACTGAAGCTTTCTTT
CASSFQGNTEAFF
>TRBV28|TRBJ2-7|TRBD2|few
TGTGCCAGCAGTTCGGGGGGCTACGAGCAGTACTTC
CASSSGGYEQYF
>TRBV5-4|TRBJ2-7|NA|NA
TGTGCCAGCAGCTTTCACGGGGAGCAGTACTTC
CASSFHGEQYF
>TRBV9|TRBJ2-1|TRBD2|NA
TGTGCCAGCAGCCCTCCGCAGCTTCTAGCGGGAGGATCCGATGAGCAGTTCTTC
CASSPPQLLAGGSDEQFF
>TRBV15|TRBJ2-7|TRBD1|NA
TGTGCCACCAGCACTCCGGACAGGGGGCGGGGCGAGCAGTACTTC
CATSTPDRGRGEQYF
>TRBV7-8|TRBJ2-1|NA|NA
TGTGCCAGCAGCTTAGACTCTACCTACAATGAGCAGTTCTTC
CASSLDSTYNEQFF
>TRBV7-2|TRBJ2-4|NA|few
TGTGCCAGCAGCCTGGACACAAACATTCAGTACTTC
CASSLDTNIQYF
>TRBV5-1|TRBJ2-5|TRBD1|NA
TGCGCCAGCAGCTCCATACCGGGACAGCAAGAGACCCAGTACTTC
CASSSIPGQQETQYF
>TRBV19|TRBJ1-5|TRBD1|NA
TGTGCCAGTAGTATAGAGGGGACAGGGGTTCAGCCCCAGCATTTT
CASSIEGTGVQPQHF
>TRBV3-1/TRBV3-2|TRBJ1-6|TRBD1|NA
TGTGCCAGCAGCCAAACTGGGACAGGGAAGGGTTCACCCCTCCACTTT
CASSQTGTGKGSPLHF
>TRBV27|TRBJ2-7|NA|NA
TGTGCCAGCCGGTTATTGGGCTTGGGTGAGCAGTACTTC
CASRLLGLGEQYF
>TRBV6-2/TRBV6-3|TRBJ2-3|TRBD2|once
TGTGCCAGCAGTTATCGGGAGCGGGGGCCTTTTACAGATACGCAGTATTTT
CASSYRERGPFTDTQYF
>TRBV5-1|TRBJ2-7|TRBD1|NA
TGCGCCAGCAGCCTGGGACAGGGTTTCTACGAGCAGTACTTC
CASSLGQGFYEQYF
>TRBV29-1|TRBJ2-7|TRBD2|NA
TGCAGCGGGGGACTAGCGGGCTACGAGCAGTACTTC
CSGGLAGYEQYF
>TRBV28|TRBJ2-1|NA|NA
TGTGCCAGCAGCCCCGCGGGGATAGCGTCATTCTCCTACAATGAGCAGTTCTTC
CASSPAGIASFSYNEQFF
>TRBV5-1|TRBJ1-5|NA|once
TGCGCCAGCAGCTTGGGTGAGGGAGATCAGCCCCAGCATTTT
CASSLGEGDQPQHF
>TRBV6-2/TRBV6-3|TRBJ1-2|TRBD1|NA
TGTGCCAGCAGTTATCCGACAGGGTCGGATGGCTACACCTTC
CASSYPTGSDGYTF
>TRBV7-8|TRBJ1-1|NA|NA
TGTGCCAGCAGCCTATCGGGGGGCGACACTGAAGCTTTCTTT
CASSLSGGDTEAFF
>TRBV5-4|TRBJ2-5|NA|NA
TGTGCCAGCAGCGCCGTGGGGCGGTGGGGAGAGACCCAGTACTTC
CASSAVGRWGETQYF
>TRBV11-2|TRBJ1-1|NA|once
TGTGCCAGCAGCTTTCGCCGGAGGAACACTGAAGCTTTCTTT
CASSFRRRNTEAFF
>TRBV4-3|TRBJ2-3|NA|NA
TGCGCCAGCACCTCAAGAGGGGGTGGGGGGGCCATAAATACGCAGTATTTT
CASTSRGGGGAINTQYF
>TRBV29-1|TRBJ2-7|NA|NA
TGCAGCGCTAGGGGGGGAAAGCAGTACTTC
CSARGGKQYF
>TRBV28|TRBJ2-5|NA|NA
TGTGCCAGCAGCCCCCCCCCGCGAGAGACCCAGTACTTC
CASSPPPRETQYF
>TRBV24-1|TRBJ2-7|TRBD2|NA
TGTGCCACCAGTGGTCCAACTAGCGGGAGGATCTCCTACGAGCAGTACTTC
CATSGPTSGRISYEQYF
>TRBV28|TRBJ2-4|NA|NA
TGTGCCAGCAGTTTACTATCAACAGGGATTACATCCAAAAACATTCAGTACTTC
CASSLLSTGITSKNIQYF
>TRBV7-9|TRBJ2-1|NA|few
TGTGCCAGCAGCTTAGGTCAGGATGAGCAGTTCTTC
CASSLGQDEQFF
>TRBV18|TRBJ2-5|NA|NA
TGTGCCAGCTCACCACCCTGGGGGGGCCTACAAGAGACCCAGTACTTC
CASSPPWGGLQETQYF
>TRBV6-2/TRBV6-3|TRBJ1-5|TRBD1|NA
TGTGCCAGCAGTCGGGCCGGGACAGGGAATCAGCCCCAGCATTTT
CASSRAGTGNQPQHF
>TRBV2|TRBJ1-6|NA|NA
TGTGCCACCGGGACGGAGGGCGGTTCACCCCTCCACTTT
CATGTEGGSPLHF
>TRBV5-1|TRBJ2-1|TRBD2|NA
TGCGCCAGCAGTGAGACTAGCGGGACCTACAATGAGCAGTTCTTC
CASSETSGTYNEQFF
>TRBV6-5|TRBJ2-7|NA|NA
TGTGCCAGCAGTTTTGACCCTGCTAGTGGCTACGAGCAGTACTTC
CASSFDPASGYEQYF
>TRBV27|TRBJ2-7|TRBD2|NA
TGTGCCAGCAGTTGGGGAGGGAGGGCCTACGAGCAGTACTTC
CASSWGGRAYEQYF